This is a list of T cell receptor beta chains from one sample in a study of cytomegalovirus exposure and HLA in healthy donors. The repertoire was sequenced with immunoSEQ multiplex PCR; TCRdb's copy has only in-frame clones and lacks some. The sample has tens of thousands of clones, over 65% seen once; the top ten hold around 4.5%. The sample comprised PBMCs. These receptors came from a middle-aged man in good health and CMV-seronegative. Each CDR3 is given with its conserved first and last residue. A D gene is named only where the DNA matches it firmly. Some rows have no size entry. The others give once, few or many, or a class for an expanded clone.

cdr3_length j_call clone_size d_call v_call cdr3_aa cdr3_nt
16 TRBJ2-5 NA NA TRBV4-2 CASSQDANEARETQYF TGTGCCAGCAGCCAAGATGCGAATGAGGCTCGGGAGACCCAGTACTTC
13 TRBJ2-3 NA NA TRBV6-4 CASSDNSRDTQYF TGTGCCAGCAGTGACAACAGTAGAGATACGCAGTATTTT
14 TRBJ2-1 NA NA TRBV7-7 CASSLSYVEYEQFF TGTGCTAGCAGCTTATCGTATGTGGAGTATGAGCAGTTCTTC
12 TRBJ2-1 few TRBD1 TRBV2 CASSTDRGEQFF TGTGCCAGCAGTACTGACAGGGGTGAGCAGTTCTTC
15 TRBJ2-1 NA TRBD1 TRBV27 CASSLIPGGFGEQFF TGTGCCAGCAGTTTGATACCAGGGGGCTTCGGTGAGCAGTTCTTC
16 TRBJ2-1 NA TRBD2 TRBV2 CASSGPGLADRNEQFF TGTGCCAGCAGTGGACCGGGACTAGCGGACAGAAATGAGCAGTTCTTC
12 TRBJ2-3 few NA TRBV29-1 CSVDELSDTQYF TGCAGCGTTGACGAGCTTTCCGATACGCAGTATTTT
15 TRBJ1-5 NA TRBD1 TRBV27 CASSRRTGADQPQHF TGTGCCAGCAGCCGTCGGACAGGGGCTGATCAGCCCCAGCATTTT
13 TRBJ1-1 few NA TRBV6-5 CASSYSARVEAFF TGTGCCAGCAGTTACTCCGCCAGGGTGGAAGCTTTCTTT
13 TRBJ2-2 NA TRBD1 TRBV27 CASSDRVAGELFF TGTGCCAGCAGTGACAGGGTAGCCGGGGAGCTGTTTTTT
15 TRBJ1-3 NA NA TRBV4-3 CASSQGLSSGNTIYF TGCGCCAGCAGCCAAGGACTTAGCTCTGGAAACACCATATATTTT
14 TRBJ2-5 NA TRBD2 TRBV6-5 CASSYAGGWGTQYF TGTGCCAGCAGTTACGCGGGGGGCTGGGGGACCCAGTACTTC
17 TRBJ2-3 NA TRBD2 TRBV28 CASSSLIRREPGDTQYF TGTGCCAGCAGTTCCCTTATCCGGCGGGAGCCGGGAGATACGCAGTATTTT
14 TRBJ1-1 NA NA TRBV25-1 CASSPWAGDTEAFF TGTGCCAGCAGTCCCTGGGCAGGGGACACTGAAGCTTTCTTT
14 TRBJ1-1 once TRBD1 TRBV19 CASKTGTGNTEAFF TGTGCCAGTAAAACGGGGACAGGGAACACTGAAGCTTTCTTT
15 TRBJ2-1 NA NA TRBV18 CASSPGRDRFNEQFF TGTGCCAGCTCACCGGGGAGGGACAGGTTTAATGAGCAGTTCTTC
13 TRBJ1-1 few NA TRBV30 CAWKRQMNTEAFF TGTGCCTGGAAAAGACAGATGAACACTGAAGCTTTCTTT
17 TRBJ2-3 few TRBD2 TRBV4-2 CASSQDWASGREDTQYF TGTGCCAGCAGCCAAGATTGGGCTAGCGGGAGGGAGGATACGCAGTATTTT
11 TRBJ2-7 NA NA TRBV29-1 CSAANVDEQYF TGCAGCGCTGCGAATGTAGACGAGCAGTACTTC
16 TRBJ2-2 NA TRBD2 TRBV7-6 CASSQLAAANTGELFF TGTGCCAGCAGCCAACTAGCGGCAGCGAACACCGGGGAGCTGTTTTTT
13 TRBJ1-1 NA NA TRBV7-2 CASSQGGGTEAFF TGTGCCAGCAGCCAAGGGGGGGGCACTGAAGCTTTCTTT
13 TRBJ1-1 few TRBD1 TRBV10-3 CAIKGQENTEAFF TGTGCCATCAAGGGACAGGAGAACACTGAAGCTTTCTTT
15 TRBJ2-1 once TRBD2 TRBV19 CASSMLAGVSNEQFF TGTGCCAGTAGTATGTTGGCGGGAGTCTCCAATGAGCAGTTCTTC
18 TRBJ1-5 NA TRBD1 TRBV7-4 CASSDAPGQGPYNQPQHF TGTGCCAGCAGCGACGCCCCGGGACAGGGGCCTTACAATCAGCCCCAGCATTTT
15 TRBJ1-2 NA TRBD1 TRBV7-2 CASSLNPTGGRGYTF TGTGCCAGCAGCTTAAATCCCACAGGGGGCAGGGGCTACACCTTC
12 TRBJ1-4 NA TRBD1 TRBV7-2 CASSKDRDKLFF TGTGCCAGCAGCAAGGACAGGGATAAACTGTTTTTT
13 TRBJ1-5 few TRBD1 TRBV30 CACETGLDQPQHF TGTGCCTGTGAGACAGGGTTGGATCAGCCCCAGCATTTT
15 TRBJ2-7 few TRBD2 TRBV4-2 CASSPESSGRYEQYF TGTGCCAGCAGCCCCGAATCTAGCGGGAGGTACGAGCAGTACTTC
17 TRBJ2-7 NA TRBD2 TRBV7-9 CASSSNAGGAASYEQYF TGTGCCAGCAGCAGTAACGCCGGGGGGGCGGCCTCCTACGAGCAGTACTTC
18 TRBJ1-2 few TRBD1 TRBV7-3 CASSSRTPLGTGEGGYTF TGTGCCAGCAGCTCAAGGACCCCGCTGGGGACAGGGGAGGGTGGCTACACCTTC
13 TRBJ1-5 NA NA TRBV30 CAWSVQGYQPQHF TGTGCCTGGAGTGTTCAGGGCTATCAGCCCCAGCATTTT
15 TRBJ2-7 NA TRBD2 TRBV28 CASSLQGLGPYEQYF TGTGCCAGCAGTTTACAGGGACTAGGTCCCTACGAGCAGTACTTC
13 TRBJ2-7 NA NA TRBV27 CASSPYRFDGQYF TGTGCCAGCAGCCCCTACAGATTTGACGGGCAGTACTTC
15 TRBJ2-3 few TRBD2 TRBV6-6 CASRNPSGSTDTQYF TGTGCCAGCAGGAACCCTAGCGGCAGCACAGATACGCAGTATTTT
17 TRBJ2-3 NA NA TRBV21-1 CASSKEAVVPSTDTQYF TGTGCCAGCAGCAAAGAGGCGGTGGTTCCTAGCACAGATACGCAGTATTTT
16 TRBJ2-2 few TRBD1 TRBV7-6 CASSGHRGVVAGELFF TGTGCCAGCAGCGGCCACAGGGGGGTTGTGGCCGGGGAGCTGTTTTTT
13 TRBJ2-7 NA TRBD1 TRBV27 CASSSTGGYEQYF TGTGCCAGCAGTTCGACAGGGGGCTACGAGCAGTACTTC
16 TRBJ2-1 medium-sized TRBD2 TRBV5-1 CASSWHGGGRDNEQFF TGCGCCAGCAGCTGGCATGGGGGCGGGAGGGACAATGAGCAGTTCTTC
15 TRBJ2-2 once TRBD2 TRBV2 CARGTSGSLGGELFF TGTGCCAGAGGGACTAGCGGGAGTCTGGGCGGGGAGCTGTTTTTT
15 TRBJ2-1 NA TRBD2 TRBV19 CASSIPSGSRNEQFF TGTGCCAGTAGTATCCCTAGCGGGAGCCGAAATGAGCAGTTCTTC
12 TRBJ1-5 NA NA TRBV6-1 CASRGGIQPQHF TGTGCCAGCAGGGGGGGGATTCAGCCCCAGCATTTT
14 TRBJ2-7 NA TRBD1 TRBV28 CASSPLDRVGEQYF TGTGCCAGCAGTCCTCTAGACAGGGTCGGCGAGCAGTACTTC
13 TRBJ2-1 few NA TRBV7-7 CASSLALYNEQFF TGTGCTAGCAGCTTAGCCCTCTACAATGAGCAGTTCTTC
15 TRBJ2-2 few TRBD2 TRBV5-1 CASSFTAGGTGELFF TGCGCCAGCAGCTTTACAGCGGGAGGGACCGGGGAGCTGTTTTTT
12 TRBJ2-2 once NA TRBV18 CASSPPFGELFF TGTGCCAGCTCACCCCCATTCGGGGAGCTGTTTTTT
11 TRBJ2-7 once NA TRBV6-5 CASSSAYEQYF TGTGCCAGCAGTAGCGCCTACGAGCAGTACTTC
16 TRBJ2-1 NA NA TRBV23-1 CASSQRGRGGRVWQFF TGCGCCAGCAGTCAACGAGGGAGGGGGGGCAGGGTGTGGCAGTTCTTC
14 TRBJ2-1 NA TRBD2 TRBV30 CAWSVRRENGEQFF TGTGCCTGGAGTGTACGGCGGGAGAACGGTGAGCAGTTCTTC
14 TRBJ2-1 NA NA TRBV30 CAWRRLAVTGEQFF TGTGCCTGGAGGCGGCTAGCCGTTACGGGTGAGCAGTTCTTC
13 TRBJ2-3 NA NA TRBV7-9 CASSPRGRDTQYF TGTGCCAGCAGCCCCCGAGGGCGAGATACGCAGTATTTT
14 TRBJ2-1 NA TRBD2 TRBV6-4 CASSPGTNYNEQFF TGTGCCAGCAGCCCCGGGACTAACTACAATGAGCAGTTCTTC